These 4 T cell receptor beta chains came from one sample sequenced in a study of memory CD4+ T cells and cytomegalovirus serostatus. Single viable CD3+CD4+CD8-CD45RO+ cells were sorted as the memory CD4+ T cells. Clones were read by immunoSEQ multiplex PCR, and TCRdb kept only the in-frame ones, dropping some. The sample includes about 44,000 clones, 76% seen only once; the top ten take approximately 1.9%. Sequencing used memory CD4+ T cells from blood. All receptors come from an adult in good health and CMV-seronegative.

V usage is TRBV7-9 and J usage is TRBJ1-1, with a tentative D call TRBD1 (6 bases). CDR3 length: 13 amino acids. V gave up 2 bases and J gave up 4 bases, with 8 bases separating them. Per germline, CDR1 SEHNR and CDR2 FQNEAQ (reference sequence). The DNA of the CDR3 is TGTGCCAGCAGCTTAACAGGGAGCACTGAAGCTTTCTTT. It yields the protein CASSLTGSTEAFF.

This clone was seen only a few times. The chain employs TRBV19 and TRBJ1-2; weak D call: TRBD1 (5 bases). Looked up from germline, CDR1 is LNHDA and CDR2 is SQIVND (reference sequence). This CDR3 comprises 15 residues. Trimming pared 3 bases from V and 3 bases from J, leaving 14 bases between. In nucleotides, the CDR3 is TGTGCCAGTAGTATGGTTGGGGGGACGGACTATGGCTACACCTTC. This gives the protein CASSMVGGTDYGYTF.

J is TRBJ2-7 and V is TRBV18; TRBD1 is a possible D gene (5 bases). V was shortened by 3 bases and J by 2 bases, with 17 bases between the two germline ends. CDR1 is KGHSH, CDR2 LQKENI, per germline. CDR3 length equals 16 residues. DNA of the CDR3: TGTGCCAGCTCACCTCCGACAGCCTATCGCACCTACGAGCAGTACTTC. It translates to CASSPPTAYRTYEQYF.

The chain employs TRBV10-3 and TRBJ1-5; 7 nucleotides match TRBD1. The CDR3 totals 13 residues. Germline V lookup: CDR1 ENHRY, CDR2 SYGVKD. V dropped 10 bases and J dropped 2; count of bases not matched to a gene: 5. The CDR3 coding sequence is TGTGCCAACAAAACAGGGGGCAATCAGCCCCAGCATTTT. Amino acids: CANKTGGNQPQHF.